One T cell receptor (beta chain) is described in this entry. The target antigen is unknown. This sample is drawn from a study of CD8 T cells in Susac syndrome. General study findings and limits: Clonal expansion was absent from the CD4+ T cell repertoires in Susac syndrome.

The CDR3 spans 14 residues. Losses at the gene ends were 6 bases for V and 5 bases for J; bases not matched to a gene: 4. After extraction with the RNeasy kit, roughly 0.45 to 1 ug of the RNA was reverse transcribed using random hexamers. Multiplex PCR with immunoSEQ amplified the TCR beta CDR3 across 54 Vbeta and 13 Jbeta. TCRdb reprocessed the immunoSEQ multiplex PCR reads via MiXCR and lists one record per CDR3 protein. The table has about 140,000 distinct CDR3 sequences, over 90% seen once. Peripheral blood CD8+ and CD4+ T cells were profiled by TCR beta sequencing. TEMRA cells underwent FACS enrichment and CD8+ and CD4+ T cells underwent negative isolation.

Material for sequencing was CD4+ T cells from PBMCs. The genes are TRBV12-3 or TRBV12-4 and TRBJ1-4; 9 nucleotides align to TRBD1. The origin of this receptor is a human donor with Susac syndrome. The CDR3 coding sequence is TGTGCCAGCAGCCGGGGACAGGGAAATGAAAAACTGTTTTTT. Translation gives CASSRGQGNEKLFF.